This TCR beta chain appears in the sequencing data of a study of T cells in Graves' hyperthyroidism and ophthalmopathy. Whole-study results and caveats: Separating ophthalmopathy from stable hyperthyroidism was achieved by a 13 V-J model.

The table lists this clonotype with a few counts. The antigen is not known. Researchers took RNA transcripts and amplified the TCR beta CDR3 regions from them. A set of HTBI primers served as the primers for a first-round RT-PCR of the TCR CDR3. TCRdb independently ran MiXCR on the multiplex PCR reads; one entry per CDR3 protein. The sample lists hundreds of thousands of distinct CDR3 sequences; 15% to 20% were seen once. This CDR3 is 14 amino acids long. Trimming cost V 5 bases and J 4 bases, with 9 bases left between them. Per germline, CDR1 SEHNR and CDR2 FQNEAQ (reference sequence). Graves' hyperthyroidism was deemed stable given no ophthalmopathy progression within 18 months. The authors obtained PBMCs from roughly 9.7 ml of fresh peripheral blood.

This TCR was recovered from a woman between 18 and 30 years old with Graves' hyperthyroidism. The sequencing input was blood. This rearrangement joins TRBV7-9 to TRBJ2-6; no firm D call. In DNA form, the CDR3 reads TGTGCCAGCAGCCAAGCGACCGGGGCCAACGTCCTGACTTTC. Translated: CASSQATGANVLTF.